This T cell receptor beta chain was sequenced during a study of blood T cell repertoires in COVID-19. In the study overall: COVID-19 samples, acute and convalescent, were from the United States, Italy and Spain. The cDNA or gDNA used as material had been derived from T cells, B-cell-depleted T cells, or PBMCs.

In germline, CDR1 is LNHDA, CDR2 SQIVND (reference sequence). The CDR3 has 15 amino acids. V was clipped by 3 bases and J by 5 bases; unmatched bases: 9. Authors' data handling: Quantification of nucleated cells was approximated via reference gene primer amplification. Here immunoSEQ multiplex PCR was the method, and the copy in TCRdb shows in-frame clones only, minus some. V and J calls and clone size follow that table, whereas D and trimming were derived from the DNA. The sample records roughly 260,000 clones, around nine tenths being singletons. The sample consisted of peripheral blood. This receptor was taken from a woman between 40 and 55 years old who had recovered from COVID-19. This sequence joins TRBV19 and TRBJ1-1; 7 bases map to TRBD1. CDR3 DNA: TGTGCCAGTAGTATTCAGGGGGGCGCGCGGACTGAAGCTTTCTTT. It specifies CASSIQGGARTEAFF.